A single count supports the clone carrying this T cell receptor beta chain. This entry is derived from a study of shared clonotypes between healthy human individuals. The data were produced by immunoSEQ multiplex PCR, yet TCRdb's version contains in-frame clones alone and is incomplete. The table shows some 2,400,000 clones, with approximately 94% occurring only once. CDR3 length equals 14 residues. V was trimmed by 0 bases and J by 10 bases, leaving 11 bases between them. Germline V CDR1 and CDR2: SGHRS, YFSETQ. The gene calls are TRBV5-1 and TRBJ1-6, with D hard to call. The clonotype comes from a man aged 18-30 years in good health. The material sequenced was naive CD4+ T cells sorted from blood. Subset here: CD45RA+ positively selected. The CDR3 sequence is CASSLGQDSSPLHF. In DNA form, the CDR3 reads TGCGCCAGCAGCTTGGGACAAGATTCCTCACCCCTCCACTTT.